This T cell receptor beta chain was recovered during a study of human CD8 memory T cell subsets (dated by TCRdb to the early 2020s). As for the study more broadly: TCRbeta repertoires of stem-like (TSTEM), progenitor exhausted-like (TPEX) and effector memory CD8+ T cell subsets were compared to assess their clonal relationships. Five or six donors each provided TSTEM, TPEX and effector memory subsets, from which TCRbeta repertoires were obtained.

The sample was run on a NextSeq 550. A Human TCR Profiling Kit was used to prepare UMI-labeled 5' RACE TCRbeta libraries. The same number of PCR cycles was used to prepare all TCRbeta libraries in parallel. From the authors' description of their analysis: Between about 2,600 and 18,000 functional CDR3beta clonotypes were contained in each TCRbeta library. MIGEC 1.2.9 handled UMI extraction and consensus assembly, with a minimum of three reads required per UMI. In-frame CDR3beta repertoires were extracted with MiXCR 3.0.3. Diversity metrics were computed in VDJtools 1.2.1 after downsampling each sample to 42,000 randomly selected UMIs. For each sample pair, the repertoire overlap metrics D, R and F2 were calculated in VDJtools using the top 3,000 clones. Once TCRdb had reprocessed the reads, it stored one entry per CDR3 protein sequence and supplied no DNA. The V and J calls, along with clone size, are taken from TCRdb and not from the paper's own processing. The sample's table lists a count of 5,000 or so distinct CDR3 sequences. More than 20% of the sample belongs to the ten largest clones.

The CDR3 sequence holds 14 residues, the cysteine and phenylalanine included. No DNA was logged. CDR1 SGHNT and CDR2 YYREEE were looked up in the germline V gene (reference sequence). Density gradient separation was used to isolate peripheral blood mononuclear cells from buffy coats of healthy donors. Negative magnetic separation using EasySep or MojoSort CD8+ T cell isolation kits was how the study enriched total CD8+ T cells. For each subset, total RNA was extracted using an RNeasy Mini Kit from duplicate vials of some 150,000 sorted CD8+ T cells. PBMCs were used either fresh or after being cryopreserved in fetal bovine serum containing about 9.8% DMSO. Fluorescence-activated cell sorting on a FACSAria III was used to sort the CD8+ T cell subsets to purity. The investigation overall reported the following: Both stem-like subsets shared clonotypes with effector memory cells, but TSTEM and TPEX repertoires overlapped minimally, suggesting distinct antigen spectra. Normalized Shannon-Wiener diversity was similarly high in TSTEM and TPEX subsets, while effector memory subsets were less diverse by comparison. Only TCRbeta chains were sequenced, and the repertoire comparisons were based on several donors and tested using paired t-tests with Bonferroni correction. Based on Chao1 estimates, TSTEM subsets appeared to have greater repertoire diversity than TPEX subsets, which may reflect a broader range of specificities.

This clonotype comes out as large (0.1 to 1%) from its frequency, since no count is listed. This receptor's antigen is unknown. The source material was CD8+ effector memory T cells (TEM) sorted from PBMCs. The cell subset or site label, read with the paper, signifies: effector memory CD8 T cells, CCR7- CD45RO+ CD95+. The chain is assembled from TRBV5-4 and TRBJ2-5; TCRdb indicates TRBD2, and absent DNA this call remains unverified. The receptor was isolated from a human donor in good health. CDR3 sequence: CASSIGLEVETQYF.